A selection of T cell receptor beta chains follows, all from one sample in a study of blood T cell repertoires in COVID-19. The data were produced by immunoSEQ multiplex PCR, yet TCRdb's version contains in-frame clones alone and is incomplete. The top ten hold approximately 0.7% of the sample, which has a few hundred thousand clones, roughly 87% seen once. The sequenced sample consisted of peripheral blood. These receptors all come from a human donor in a cohort sampled during active COVID-19. CDR3s include the opening cysteine and the closing phenylalanine or tryptophan. D genes are given only for firm matches. Clone size is not always given. Where it is, it says once, few, many or a class for expanded clones.

J gene	D gene	clone size	V gene	CDR3 protein	CDR3 DNA
TRBJ2-7	-	-	TRBV24-1	CATSDIDSYEQYF	TGTGCCACCAGTGACATAGACAGCTACGAGCAGTACTTC
TRBJ1-1	TRBD1	-	TRBV10-3	CAISQGGTQAEAFF	TGTGCCATCTCCCAGGGGGGAACCCAGGCTGAAGCTTTCTTT
TRBJ2-5	TRBD2	-	TRBV7-2	CASSLVPSGGRETQYF	TGTGCCAGCAGCTTAGTGCCTAGCGGGGGGCGAGAGACCCAGTACTTC
TRBJ2-5	-	-	TRBV13	CASSSLYETQYF	TGTGCCAGCAGCTCCCTTTATGAGACCCAGTACTTC
TRBJ2-3	-	-	TRBV24-1	CATSDPTGLPPRDTQYF	TGTGCCACCAGCGATCCAACAGGGCTTCCCCCTCGGGATACGCAGTATTTT
TRBJ1-5	-	-	TRBV30	CAWSVLPGVQPQHF	TGTGCCTGGAGTGTACTGCCCGGGGTTCAGCCCCAGCATTTT
TRBJ1-1	TRBD1	-	TRBV9	CASSPRDRPRTEAFF	TGTGCCAGCAGCCCAAGGGACAGACCTAGAACTGAAGCTTTCTTT
TRBJ1-5	-	-	TRBV19	CASSMTVRSNQPQHF	TGTGCCAGTAGTATGACGGTGAGGAGCAATCAGCCCCAGCATTTT
TRBJ1-2	-	-	TRBV12-3/TRBV12-4	CASLLDSFYGYTF	TGTGCCAGCCTTCTGGACAGCTTTTATGGCTACACCTTC
TRBJ2-3	TRBD2	-	TRBV2	CASNRLAGGRDTQYF	TGTGCCAGCAATCGGCTAGCGGGGGGGCGAGATACGCAGTATTTT
TRBJ1-3	TRBD1	once	TRBV29-1	CSVKGTASGNTIYF	TGCAGCGTGAAAGGGACAGCCTCTGGAAACACCATATATTTT
TRBJ2-7	-	-	TRBV4-3	CASSHSPSRESNMEQYF	TGCGCCAGCAGCCATTCCCCGAGTAGAGAGTCTAATATGGAGCAGTACTTC
TRBJ2-5	-	once	TRBV27	CASSQQGGLETQYF	TGTGCCAGCAGTCAACAGGGAGGGCTTGAAACCCAGTACTTC
TRBJ2-3	-	-	TRBV4-3	CASSPKMGRGPESSTDTQYF	TGCGCCAGCAGCCCAAAGATGGGGCGGGGGCCCGAGTCAAGCACAGATACGCAGTATTTT
TRBJ1-1	-	-	TRBV28	CASAAGNTEAFF	TGTGCCAGCGCTGCGGGGAACACTGAAGCTTTCTTT
TRBJ1-1	TRBD1	-	TRBV5-4	CATRTGDMNTEAFF	TGTGCCACCAGGACAGGGGACATGAACACTGAAGCTTTCTTT
TRBJ2-2	-	-	TRBV6-2/TRBV6-3	CASSYEAGELFF	TGTGCCAGCAGTTACGAGGCCGGGGAGCTGTTTTTT
TRBJ2-2	TRBD2	-	TRBV9	CASSVYYSGSSGELFF	TGTGCCAGCAGCGTATATTATAGCGGGAGCAGCGGGGAGCTGTTTTTT
TRBJ2-1	-	-	TRBV4-2	CASSQGGGPYNEQFF	TGTGCCAGCAGCCAAGGGGGCGGACCTTACAATGAGCAGTTCTTC
TRBJ1-6	TRBD1	-	TRBV4-1	CASSQDGTGGSPLHF	TGCGCCAGCAGCCAAGATGGGACAGGTGGTTCACCCCTCCACTTT
TRBJ1-5	-	-	TRBV28	CASSLRGDSNQPQHF	TGTGCCAGCAGTTTACGGGGGGATAGCAATCAGCCCCAGCATTTT
TRBJ1-5	-	-	TRBV2	CASSAGLVQPQHF	TGTGCCAGCAGTGCGGGGTTGGTTCAGCCCCAGCATTTT
TRBJ2-1	TRBD2	-	TRBV30	CAWNFAGGVLSEQFF	TGTGCCTGGAACTTCGCGGGGGGCGTTTTAAGTGAGCAGTTCTTC
TRBJ2-7	-	-	TRBV19	CASISGSDPMDEQYF	TGTGCCAGTATCTCCGGGAGCGACCCTATGGACGAGCAGTACTTC
TRBJ1-3	-	once	TRBV9	CASQDSGNTIYF	TGTGCCAGTCAGGACTCTGGAAACACCATATATTTT
TRBJ2-7	TRBD1	-	TRBV5-1	CASSLLDRGHEQYF	TGCGCCAGCAGCTTGCTGGACAGGGGGCACGAGCAGTACTTC
TRBJ1-5	TRBD1	-	TRBV10-3	CAISESRGHQPQHF	TGTGCCATCAGTGAGTCGAGGGGGCACCAGCCCCAGCATTTT
TRBJ1-1	TRBD1	-	TRBV28	CASSLSPTGAGEAFF	TGTGCCAGCAGTTTAAGCCCAACAGGGGCGGGTGAAGCTTTCTTT
TRBJ1-4	TRBD1	-	TRBV6-2/TRBV6-3	CASSQGQGAREKLFF	TGTGCCAGCAGCCAGGGACAGGGGGCGCGGGAAAAACTGTTTTTT
TRBJ2-7	-	-	TRBV19	CASSRELVFHEQYF	TGTGCCAGTAGTAGGGAACTAGTGTTCCACGAGCAGTACTTC
TRBJ1-4	-	-	TRBV6-1	CASSDSRSNEKLFF	TGTGCCAGCAGTGATTCCCGGTCTAATGAAAAACTGTTTTTT
TRBJ2-7	TRBD2	-	TRBV7-9	CASSLVAGYEQYF	TGTGCCAGCAGCTTAGTAGCGGGCTACGAGCAGTACTTC
TRBJ2-7	TRBD2	-	TRBV2	CASSLRLAGVTYEQYF	TGTGCCAGCAGCCTTCGACTAGCGGGGGTGACCTACGAGCAGTACTTC
TRBJ1-4	-	-	TRBV7-2	CASSSPGAGGKLFF	TGTGCCAGCAGCTCCCCCGGGGCGGGGGGAAAACTGTTTTTT
TRBJ1-6	TRBD1	-	TRBV19	CASSPDGQGSSYNSPLHF	TGTGCCAGTAGTCCAGACGGACAGGGGAGCTCCTATAATTCACCCCTCCACTTT
TRBJ1-2	-	-	TRBV30	CAWSGLEGRPGYGYTF	TGTGCCTGGAGCGGACTTGAGGGCCGCCCGGGATATGGCTACACCTTC
TRBJ1-1	-	-	TRBV27	CASNHRDLNTEAFF	TGTGCCAGCAATCACAGGGATCTGAACACTGAAGCTTTCTTT
TRBJ2-7	-	-	TRBV6-1	CASSEKRTAYEQYF	TGTGCCAGCAGTGAAAAGCGGACGGCCTACGAGCAGTACTTC
TRBJ2-5	-	-	TRBV9	CASSGYGQKFKETQYF	TGTGCCAGCAGCGGGTATGGACAGAAATTTAAAGAGACCCAGTACTTC
TRBJ2-7	TRBD1	once	TRBV7-2	CASRPNPTGYEQYF	TGTGCCAGCAGACCGAACCCGACAGGGTACGAGCAGTACTTC
TRBJ2-7	TRBD2	-	TRBV6-6	CASSRGLAGQRVYEQYF	TGTGCCAGCAGCCGAGGACTAGCGGGTCAAAGAGTTTACGAGCAGTACTTC
TRBJ1-2	-	-	TRBV29-1	CSVWSGDRNGYTF	TGCAGCGTTTGGTCAGGAGACAGGAATGGCTACACCTTC
TRBJ2-2	TRBD2	-	TRBV24-1	CATSAGGLTGELFF	TGTGCCACCTCAGCGGGGGGGCTGACCGGGGAGCTGTTTTTT
TRBJ1-5	-	-	TRBV12-3/TRBV12-4	CASRIDSNQPQHF	TGTGCCAGCAGGATAGATAGCAATCAGCCCCAGCATTTT
TRBJ2-7	TRBD2	once	TRBV11-2	CASSPSTSARSQYF	TGTGCCAGCAGCCCGTCGACTAGCGCAAGATCCCAGTACTTC
TRBJ2-7	-	-	TRBV11-2	CASRQSLGPQWEQYF	TGTGCCAGCAGGCAAAGCCTTGGGCCCCAGTGGGAGCAGTACTTC
TRBJ1-2	TRBD1	-	TRBV5-1	CASSDVTGTLYHGYTF	TGCGCCAGCAGCGACGTGACAGGGACCCTCTATCATGGCTACACCTTC